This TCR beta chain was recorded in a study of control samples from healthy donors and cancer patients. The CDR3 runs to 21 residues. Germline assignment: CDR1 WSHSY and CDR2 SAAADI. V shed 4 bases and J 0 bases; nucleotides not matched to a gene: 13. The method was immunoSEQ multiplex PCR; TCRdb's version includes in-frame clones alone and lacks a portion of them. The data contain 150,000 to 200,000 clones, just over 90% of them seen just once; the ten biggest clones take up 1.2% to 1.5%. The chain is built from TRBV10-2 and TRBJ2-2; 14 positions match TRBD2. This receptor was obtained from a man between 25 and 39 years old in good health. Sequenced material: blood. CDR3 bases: TGCGCCAGCAGTGCAGTAAAGGGGCAGACTAGCGGGGGGGCGAACACCGGGGAGCTGTTTTTT. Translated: CASSAVKGQTSGGANTGELFF.